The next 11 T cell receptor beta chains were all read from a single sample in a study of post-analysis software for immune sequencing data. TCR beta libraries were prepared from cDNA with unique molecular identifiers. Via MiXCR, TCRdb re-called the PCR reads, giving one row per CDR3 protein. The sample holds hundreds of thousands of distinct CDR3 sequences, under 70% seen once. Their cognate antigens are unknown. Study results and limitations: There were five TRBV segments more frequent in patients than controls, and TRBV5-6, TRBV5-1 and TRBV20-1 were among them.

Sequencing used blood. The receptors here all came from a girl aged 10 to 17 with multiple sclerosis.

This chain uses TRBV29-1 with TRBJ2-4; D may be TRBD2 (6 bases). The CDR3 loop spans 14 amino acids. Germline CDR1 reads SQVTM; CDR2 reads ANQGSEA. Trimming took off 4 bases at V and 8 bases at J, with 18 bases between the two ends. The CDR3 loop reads CSVGVRGRWDIQYF. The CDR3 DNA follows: TGCAGCGTTGGGGTGCGGGGCCGGTGGGACATTCAGTACTTC.

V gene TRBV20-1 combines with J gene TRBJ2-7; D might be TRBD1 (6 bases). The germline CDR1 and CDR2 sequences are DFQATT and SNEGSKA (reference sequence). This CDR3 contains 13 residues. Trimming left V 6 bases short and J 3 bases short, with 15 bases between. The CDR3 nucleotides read TGCAGTGCCCTGGGGGCCACAGGCTACGAGCAGTACTTC. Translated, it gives CSALGATGYEQYF.

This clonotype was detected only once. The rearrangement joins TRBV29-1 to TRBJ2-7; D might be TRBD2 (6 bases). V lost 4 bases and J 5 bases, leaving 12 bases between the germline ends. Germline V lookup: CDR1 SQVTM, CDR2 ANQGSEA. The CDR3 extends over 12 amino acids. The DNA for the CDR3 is TGCAGCGTTGTTTCGGGGGTGAACGAGCAGTACTTC. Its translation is CSVVSGVNEQYF.

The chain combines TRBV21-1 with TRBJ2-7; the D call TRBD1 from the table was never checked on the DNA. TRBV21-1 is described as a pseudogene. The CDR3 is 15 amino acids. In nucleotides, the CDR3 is TGTGCCAGCAGCAAAAACCGGGACAGCTCCTACGAGCAGTACTTC. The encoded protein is CASSKNRDSSYEQYF.

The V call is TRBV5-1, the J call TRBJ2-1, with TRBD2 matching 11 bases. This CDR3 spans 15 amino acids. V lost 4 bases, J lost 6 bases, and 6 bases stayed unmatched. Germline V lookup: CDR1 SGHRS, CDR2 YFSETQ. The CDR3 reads CASSLRLAGPNEQFF. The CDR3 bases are TGCGCCAGCAGCCTCAGACTAGCGGGGCCCAATGAGCAGTTCTTC.

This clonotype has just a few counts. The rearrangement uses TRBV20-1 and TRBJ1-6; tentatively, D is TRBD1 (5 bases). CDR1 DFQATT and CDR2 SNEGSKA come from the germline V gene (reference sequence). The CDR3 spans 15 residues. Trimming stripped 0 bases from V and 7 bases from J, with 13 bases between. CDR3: CSARDYSGRNSPLHF. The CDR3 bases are TGCAGTGCTAGAGATTATTCAGGGCGAAATTCACCCCTCCACTTT.

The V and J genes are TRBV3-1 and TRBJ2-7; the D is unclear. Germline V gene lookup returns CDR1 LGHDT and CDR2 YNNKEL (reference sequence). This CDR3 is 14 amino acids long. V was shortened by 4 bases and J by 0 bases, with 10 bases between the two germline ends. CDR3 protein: CASSPAYGSYEQYF. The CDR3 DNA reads TGTGCCAGCAGCCCCGCATACGGCTCCTACGAGCAGTACTTC.

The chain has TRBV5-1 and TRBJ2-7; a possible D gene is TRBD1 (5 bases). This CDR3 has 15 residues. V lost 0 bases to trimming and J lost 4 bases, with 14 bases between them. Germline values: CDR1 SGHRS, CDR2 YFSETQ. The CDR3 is CASSLGGQGLYEQYF. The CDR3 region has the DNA TGCGCCAGCAGCTTGGGAGGCCAGGGCCTATACGAGCAGTACTTC.

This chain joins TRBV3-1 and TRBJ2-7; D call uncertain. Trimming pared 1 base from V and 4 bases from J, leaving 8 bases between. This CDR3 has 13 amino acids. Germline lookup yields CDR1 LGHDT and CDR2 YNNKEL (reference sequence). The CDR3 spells CASSQALAYEQYF. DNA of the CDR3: TGTGCCAGCAGCCAAGCCCTTGCTTACGAGCAGTACTTC.

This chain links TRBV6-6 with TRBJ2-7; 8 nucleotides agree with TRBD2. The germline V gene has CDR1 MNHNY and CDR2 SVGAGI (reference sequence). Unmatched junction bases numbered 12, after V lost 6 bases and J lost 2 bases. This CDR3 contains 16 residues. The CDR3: CASSRVISGDPYEQYF. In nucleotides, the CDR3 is TGTGCCAGCAGCCGAGTTATTAGCGGGGACCCCTACGAGCAGTACTTC.

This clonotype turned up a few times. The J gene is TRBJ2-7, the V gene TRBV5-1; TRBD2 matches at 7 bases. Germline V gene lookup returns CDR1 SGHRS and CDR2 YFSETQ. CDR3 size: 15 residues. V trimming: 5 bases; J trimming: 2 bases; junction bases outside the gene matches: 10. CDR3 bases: TGCGCCAGCAGTCGGGGGACCGGGGGGACCTACGAGCAGTACTTC. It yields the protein CASSRGTGGTYEQYF.